This T cell receptor (beta chain) derives from a study of blood T cell repertoires in COVID-19. Study-wide background: Sources were T cells, B-cell-depleted T cells, or PBMCs; the material itself was cDNA or gDNA.

The V and J ends lost 5 bases and 1 base respectively, with 14 bases between them. This CDR3 region has 15 residues. The V gene's germline CDR1 is LGHNT and CDR2 FRNRAP. Sequenced by immunoSEQ multiplex PCR; TCRdb stores in-frame clones only, minus some. Among fewer than 150,000 clones, about 90% were seen once, and the ten largest hold 18%. The TCR comes from a woman in her fifties or sixties who had recovered from COVID-19. The V and J genes are TRBV12-5 and TRBJ2-5, with D maybe TRBD1 (6 bases). The sequenced sample consisted of peripheral blood. The CDR3 spells CASGIGQTSQETQYF. The DNA of the CDR3 is TGTGCTAGTGGTATCGGACAGACCAGCCAAGAGACCCAGTACTTC.